This T cell receptor beta chain comes out of a study of OX40 agonist ivuxolimab in advanced cancers. This table comes from immunoSEQ multiplex PCR, and its TCRdb copy is limited to in-frame clones, with some not included. The sample holds some 74,000 clones; approximately 88% are singletons and the top ten take under 1%. Germline V lookup: CDR1 SGHRS, CDR2 YFSETQ. The CDR3 is 16 residues long. Trimming shortened V by 4 bases and J by 5 bases, and 18 bases separated the two germline ends. Sample: CD4+ or CD8+ T cells sorted from blood, taken in a trial of the OX40 agonist ivuxolimab. The TCR was taken from an adult with an advanced solid tumor such as melanoma, head and neck, liver or kidney cancer. The rearrangement uses TRBV5-1 and TRBJ2-2, with D perhaps matching TRBD2 (5 bases). Written as DNA, the CDR3 is TGCGCCAGCAGCCGAGCCGGGATGGTCGGGACCGGGGAGCTGTTTTTT. Its protein product is CASSRAGMVGTGELFF.